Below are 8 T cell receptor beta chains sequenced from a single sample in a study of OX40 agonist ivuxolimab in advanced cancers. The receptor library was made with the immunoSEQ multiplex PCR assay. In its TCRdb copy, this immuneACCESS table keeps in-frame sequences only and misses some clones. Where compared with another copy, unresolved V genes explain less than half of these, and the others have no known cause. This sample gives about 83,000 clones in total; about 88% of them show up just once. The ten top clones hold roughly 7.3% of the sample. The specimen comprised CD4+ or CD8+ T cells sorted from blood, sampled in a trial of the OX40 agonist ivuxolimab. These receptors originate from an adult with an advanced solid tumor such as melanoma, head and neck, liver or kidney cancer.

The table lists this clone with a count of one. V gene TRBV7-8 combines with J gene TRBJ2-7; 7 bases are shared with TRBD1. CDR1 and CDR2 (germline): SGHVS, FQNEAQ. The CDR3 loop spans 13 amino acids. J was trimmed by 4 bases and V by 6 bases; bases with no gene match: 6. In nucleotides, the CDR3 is TGTGCCAGCAGAAAGGGGACAGCTTACGAGCAGTACTTC. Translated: CASRKGTAYEQYF.

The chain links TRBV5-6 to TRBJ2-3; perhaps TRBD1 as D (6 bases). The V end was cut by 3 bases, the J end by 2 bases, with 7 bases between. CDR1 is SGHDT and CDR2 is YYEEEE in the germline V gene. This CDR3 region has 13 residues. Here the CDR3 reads CASSWGHTDTQYF. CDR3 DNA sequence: TGTGCCAGCAGCTGGGGGCACACAGATACGCAGTATTTT.

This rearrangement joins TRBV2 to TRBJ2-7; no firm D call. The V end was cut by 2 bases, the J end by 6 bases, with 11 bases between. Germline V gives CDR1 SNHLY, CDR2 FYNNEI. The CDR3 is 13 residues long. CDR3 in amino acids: CASSETPPGEQYF. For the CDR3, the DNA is TGTGCCAGCAGTGAAACCCCCCCCGGCGAGCAGTACTTC.

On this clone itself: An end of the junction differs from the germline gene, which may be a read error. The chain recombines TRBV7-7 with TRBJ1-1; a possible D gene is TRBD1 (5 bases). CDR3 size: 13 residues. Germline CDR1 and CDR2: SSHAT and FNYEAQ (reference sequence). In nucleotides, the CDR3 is TGTGCTAGCAGGATGACAAGGACATCTGAAGCTTTCTTT. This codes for CASRMTRTSEAFF.

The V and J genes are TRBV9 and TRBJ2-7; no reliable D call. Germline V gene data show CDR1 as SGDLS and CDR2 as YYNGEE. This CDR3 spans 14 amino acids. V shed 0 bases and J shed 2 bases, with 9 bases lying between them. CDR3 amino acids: CASSVDVGTYEQYF. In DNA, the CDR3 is TGTGCCAGCAGCGTAGACGTAGGTACCTACGAGCAGTACTTC.

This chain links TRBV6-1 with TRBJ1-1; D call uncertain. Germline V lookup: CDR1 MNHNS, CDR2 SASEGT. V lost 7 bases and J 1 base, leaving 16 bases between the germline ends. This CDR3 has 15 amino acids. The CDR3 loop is CASNKYGLGNTEAFF. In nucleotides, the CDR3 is TGTGCCAGCAACAAGTACGGATTGGGGAACACTGAAGCTTTCTTT.

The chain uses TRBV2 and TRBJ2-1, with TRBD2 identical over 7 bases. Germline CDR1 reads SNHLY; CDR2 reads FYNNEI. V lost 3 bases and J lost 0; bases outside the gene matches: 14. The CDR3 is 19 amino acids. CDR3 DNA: TGTGCCAGCAGTGATACGAGACTAGCCTTGATGGGCTCCTACAATGAGCAGTTCTTC. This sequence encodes CASSDTRLALMGSYNEQFF.

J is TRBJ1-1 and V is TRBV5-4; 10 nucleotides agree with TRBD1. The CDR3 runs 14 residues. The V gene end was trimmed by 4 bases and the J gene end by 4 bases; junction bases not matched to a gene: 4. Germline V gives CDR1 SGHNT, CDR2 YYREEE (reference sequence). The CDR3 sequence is CASSVRDRGTEAFF. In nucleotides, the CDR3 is TGTGCCAGCAGCGTCCGGGACAGGGGCACTGAAGCTTTCTTT.